Sequencing of this T cell receptor beta chain was carried out in a study of blood T cell repertoires in COVID-19. Here immunoSEQ multiplex PCR was the method, and the copy in TCRdb shows in-frame clones only, minus some. The table records roughly 250,000 clones, approximately 81% of them present only once. CDR3 length: 17 residues. J was trimmed by 0 bases and V by 6 bases; bases with no gene match: 12. CDR1 is MRHNA and CDR2 is SNTAGT in the germline V gene. The sequence came from a woman in her sixties or seventies with active or convalescent COVID-19. Sequenced sample: peripheral blood. The rearrangement joins TRBV6-4 to TRBJ1-1, with 8 bases fitting TRBD1. CDR3 coding DNA: TGTGCCAGCAGACCAAGGACAGGGAGACCTATGAACACTGAAGCTTTCTTT. This translates into CASRPRTGRPMNTEAFF.